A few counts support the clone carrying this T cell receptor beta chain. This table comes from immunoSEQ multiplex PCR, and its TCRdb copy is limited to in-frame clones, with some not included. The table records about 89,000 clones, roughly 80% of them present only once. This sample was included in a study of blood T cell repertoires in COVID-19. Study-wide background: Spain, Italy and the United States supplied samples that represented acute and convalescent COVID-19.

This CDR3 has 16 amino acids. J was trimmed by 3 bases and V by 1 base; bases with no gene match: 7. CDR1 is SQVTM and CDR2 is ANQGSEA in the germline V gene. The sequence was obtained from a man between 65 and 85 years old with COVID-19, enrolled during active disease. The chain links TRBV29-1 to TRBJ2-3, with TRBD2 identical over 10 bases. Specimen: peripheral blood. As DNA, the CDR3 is TGCAGCGTTGAAGCCCTGAGCGGGAGGGATACAGATACGCAGTATTTT. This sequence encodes CSVEALSGRDTDTQYF.